This is a list of T cell receptor beta chains from one sample in a study of T cell repertoires in cytomegalovirus infection. Using its own MiXCR run on the reads, TCRdb lists one record per CDR3 protein. The sample has 250,000 or so distinct CDR3 sequences; 9% to 15% are singletons. The specimen was PBMCs. These receptors all stem from a human donor in good health (CMV status not recorded). Some clones in this sample may be carry-over from other donors' samples. Both conserved end residues are part of each CDR3. A D gene is named only where the DNA matches it firmly. Where a row states a size, it is once, few, many or the class of an expanded clone; other rows omit it.

J	size	D	V	CDR3	DNA
TRBJ1-2	few	TRBD1	TRBV12-3/TRBV12-4	CASSLSTGGGYTF	TGTGCCAGCAGTTTAAGTACAGGGGGTGGCTACACCTTC
TRBJ1-2	many	NA	TRBV28	CAIDRRHYGYTF	TGTGCCATTGACAGGCGCCACTATGGCTACACCTTC
TRBJ2-3	many	TRBD2	TRBV7-2	CASSSLSWVGSGGTQYF	TGTGCCAGCAGCTCACTTAGTTGGGTCGGTAGCGGGGGGACGCAGTATTTT
TRBJ2-5	NA	NA	TRBV5-1	CASSLIWGQETQYF	TGCGCCAGCAGCTTGATCTGGGGCCAAGAGACCCAGTACTTC
TRBJ2-3	many	NA	TRBV2	CASSDRPKSTDTQYF	TGTGCCAGCAGTGACAGACCTAAAAGCACAGATACGCAGTATTTT
TRBJ2-1	NA	TRBD1	TRBV20-1	CSAINRGESSYNEQFF	TGCAGTGCTATAAACAGGGGGGAAAGCTCCTACAATGAGCAGTTCTTC
TRBJ2-1	NA	NA	TRBV28	CASSSRRGSSYNEQFF	TGTGCCAGCAGCTCCCGGAGGGGTAGCTCCTACAATGAGCAGTTCTTC
TRBJ1-6	few	NA	TRBV7-9	CASSFSGPPGSSPLHF	TGTGCCAGCAGCTTTTCCGGGCCCCCTGGGTCTTCACCCCTCCACTTT
TRBJ2-7	NA	NA	TRBV6-5	CASSYAAEQYF	TGTGCCAGCAGTTACGCGGCCGAGCAGTACTTC
TRBJ2-7	many	TRBD1	TRBV6-2/TRBV6-3	CASRRTGGIDEQYF	TGTGCCAGCAGGCGGACAGGGGGCATCGACGAGCAGTACTTC